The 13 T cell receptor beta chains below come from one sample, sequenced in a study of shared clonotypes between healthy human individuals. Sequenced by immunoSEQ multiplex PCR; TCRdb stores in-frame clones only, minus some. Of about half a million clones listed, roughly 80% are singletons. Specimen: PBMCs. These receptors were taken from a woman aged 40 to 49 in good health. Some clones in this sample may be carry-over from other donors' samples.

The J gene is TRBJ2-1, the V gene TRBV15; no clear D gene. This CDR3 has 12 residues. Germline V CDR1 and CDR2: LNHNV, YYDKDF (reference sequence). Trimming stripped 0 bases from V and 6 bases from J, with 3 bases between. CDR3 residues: CATSRDFNEQFF. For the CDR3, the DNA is TGTGCCACCAGCAGAGACTTCAATGAGCAGTTCTTC. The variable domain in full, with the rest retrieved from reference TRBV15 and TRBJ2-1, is DAMVIQNPRYQVTQFGKPVTLSCSQTLNHNVMYWYQQKSSQAPKLLFHYYDKDFNNEADTPDNFQSRRPNTSFCFLDIRSPGLGDTAMYLCATSRDFNEQFFGPGTRLTVL.

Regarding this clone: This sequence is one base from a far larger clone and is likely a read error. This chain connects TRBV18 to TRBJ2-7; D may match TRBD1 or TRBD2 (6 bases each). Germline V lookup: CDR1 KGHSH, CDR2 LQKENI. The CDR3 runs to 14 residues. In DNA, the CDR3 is TGTGCCAGCTCACTGGGAGGTGAGGGGGACGAGCAGGACTTC. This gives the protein CASSLGGEGDEQDF.

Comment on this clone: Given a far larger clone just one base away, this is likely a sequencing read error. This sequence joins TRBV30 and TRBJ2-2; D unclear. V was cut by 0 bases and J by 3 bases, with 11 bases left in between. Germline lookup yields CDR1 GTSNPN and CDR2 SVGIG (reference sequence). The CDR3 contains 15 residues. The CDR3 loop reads CAWSVEPRDTGELFF. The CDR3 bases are TGTGCCTGGAGTGTAGAACCCCGGGACACCGGGGAGCTGTTTTTT.

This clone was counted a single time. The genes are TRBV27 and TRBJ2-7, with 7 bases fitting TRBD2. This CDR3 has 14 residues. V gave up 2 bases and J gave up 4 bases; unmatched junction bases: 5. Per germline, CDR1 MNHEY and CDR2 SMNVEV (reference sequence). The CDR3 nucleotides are TGTGCCAGCAGTTTAGGGGGGGTGAGGTACGAGCAGTACTTC. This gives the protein CASSLGGVRYEQYF.

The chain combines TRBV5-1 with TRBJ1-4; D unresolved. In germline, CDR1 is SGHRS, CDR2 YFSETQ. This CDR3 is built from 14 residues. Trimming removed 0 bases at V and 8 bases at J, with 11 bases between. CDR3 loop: CASSLETGHEKLFF. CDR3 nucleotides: TGCGCCAGCAGCTTGGAAACGGGCCACGAAAAACTGTTTTTT.

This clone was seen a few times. The CDR3 sequence: CASSSIPGETQYF. The CDR3 DNA sequence: TGTGCCAGCAGTTCAATACCGGGTGAGACCCAGTACTTC. The chain has TRBV25-1 and TRBJ2-5; D unresolved. This CDR3 spans 13 amino acids. Trimming removed 5 bases from V and 5 bases from J, with 12 bases in between. The germline V gene encodes CDR1 MGHDK and CDR2 SYGVNS.

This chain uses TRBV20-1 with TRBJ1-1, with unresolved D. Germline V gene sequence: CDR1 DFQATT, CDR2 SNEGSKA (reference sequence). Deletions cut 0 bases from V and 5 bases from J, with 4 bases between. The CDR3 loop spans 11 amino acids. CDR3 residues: CSAREGTEAFF. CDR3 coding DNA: TGCAGTGCTAGAGAGGGGACTGAAGCTTTCTTT.

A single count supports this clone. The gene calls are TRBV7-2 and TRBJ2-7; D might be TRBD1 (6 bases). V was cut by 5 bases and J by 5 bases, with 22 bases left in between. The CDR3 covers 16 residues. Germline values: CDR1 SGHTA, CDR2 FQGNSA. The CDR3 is CASSPAGQYRVHEQYF. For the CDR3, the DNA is TGTGCCAGCAGCCCGGCGGGCCAATACAGGGTACACGAGCAGTACTTC.

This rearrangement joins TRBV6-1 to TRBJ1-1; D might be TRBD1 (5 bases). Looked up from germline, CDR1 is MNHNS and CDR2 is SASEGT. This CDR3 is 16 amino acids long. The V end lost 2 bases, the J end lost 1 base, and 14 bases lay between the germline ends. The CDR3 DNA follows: TGTGCCAGCAGTGAAATTCCCGGCAGGGCGAACACTGAAGCTTTCTTT. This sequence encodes CASSEIPGRANTEAFF.

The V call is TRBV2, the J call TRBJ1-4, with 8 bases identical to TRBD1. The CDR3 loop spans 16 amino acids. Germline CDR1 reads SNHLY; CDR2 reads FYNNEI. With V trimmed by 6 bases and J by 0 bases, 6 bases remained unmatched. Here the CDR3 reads CASSDPGQATNEKLFF. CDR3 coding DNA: TGTGCCAGCAGCGACCCGGGACAGGCAACTAATGAAAAACTGTTTTTT.

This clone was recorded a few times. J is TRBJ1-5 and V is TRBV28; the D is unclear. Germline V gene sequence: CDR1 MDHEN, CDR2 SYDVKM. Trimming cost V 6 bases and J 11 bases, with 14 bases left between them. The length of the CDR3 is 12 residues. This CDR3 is CASSSYMEAQHF. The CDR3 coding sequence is TGTGCCAGCAGCTCCTACATGGAGGCCCAGCATTTT.

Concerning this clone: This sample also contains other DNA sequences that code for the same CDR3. CDR3 nucleotides: TGCGCCAGCAGCTTGTCCCTGAACACTGAAGCTTTCTTT. This codes for CASSLSLNTEAFF. V and J are TRBV5-1 and TRBJ1-1; D is uncertain. The V gene lost 1 base and the J gene lost 0 bases, with 4 bases spanning the gap. The length of the CDR3 is 13 residues. The germline CDR1 and CDR2 sequences are SGHRS and YFSETQ.

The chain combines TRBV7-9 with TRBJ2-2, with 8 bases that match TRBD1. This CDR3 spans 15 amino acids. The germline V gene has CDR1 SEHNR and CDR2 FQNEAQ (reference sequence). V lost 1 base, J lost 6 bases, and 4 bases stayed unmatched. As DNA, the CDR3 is TGTGCCAGCAGCTTAGATGGGACAGGATCCGGGGAGCTGTTTTTT. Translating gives CASSLDGTGSGELFF.